The 20 T cell receptor beta chains listed next were all sequenced from one sample in a study of T cells in Graves' hyperthyroidism and ophthalmopathy. There were TCR beta CDR3 regions amplified from RNA transcripts. HTBI primers were employed in a first-round RT-PCR of the TCR CDR3. TCRdb ran MiXCR on the multiplex PCR reads and lists one entry per CDR3 protein. Among under 40,000 distinct CDR3 sequences listed, roughly 49% were seen once. What was sequenced was blood. The receptors derive from a woman between 45 and 60 years old with Graves' hyperthyroidism that later progressed to Graves' ophthalmopathy.

This clonotype has a count of ten or more. This chain connects TRBV19 to TRBJ2-7; D is perhaps TRBD1 or TRBD2 (5 bases each). Between the trimmed V and J ends, which lost 5 bases and 0 bases, there was a span of 8 bases. Germline lookup yields CDR1 LNHDA and CDR2 SQIVND (reference sequence). The CDR3 sequence is 13 residues long. CDR3 sequence reads: CASSGGNSYEQYF. CDR3 nucleotide sequence: TGTGCCAGTAGTGGGGGAAACTCCTACGAGCAGTACTTC.

This clonotype appeared many times. V is TRBV5-6 and J is TRBJ2-5; D gene ambiguous. Trimming pared 2 bases from V and 8 bases from J, leaving 16 bases between. CDR1 and CDR2 (germline): SGHDT, YYEEEE. The CDR3 totals 14 residues. The CDR3 DNA reads as TGTGCCAGCAGCTTTTGGGGTCTTGGAGATACCCAGTACTTC. It translates to CASSFWGLGDTQYF. Drawing the rest from reference TRBV5-6 and TRBJ2-5, the complete variable domain is DAGVTQSPTHLIKTRGQQVTLRCSPKSGHDTVSWYQQALGQGPQFIFQYYEEEERQRGNFPDRFSGHQFPNYSSELNVNALLLGDSALYLCASSFWGLGDTQYFGPGTRLLVL.

In this sample, this clonotype turned up many times. This chain links TRBV20-1 with TRBJ1-6; 9 nucleotides agree with TRBD1. In germline, CDR1 is DFQATT, CDR2 SNEGSKA (reference sequence). CDR3 size: 16 residues. CDR3 residues: CSAIRGQGPYNSPLHF. DNA for the CDR3: TGCAGCGCCATTAGGGGACAGGGCCCCTATAATTCACCCCTCCACTTT.

The genes are TRBV2 and TRBJ2-7, with D perhaps matching TRBD2 (6 bases). Between the trimmed V and J ends, which lost 5 bases and 4 bases, there was a span of 9 bases. Germline loops: CDR1 SNHLY, CDR2 FYNNEI. The length of the CDR3 is 12 residues. The CDR3 protein is CASSLGRYEQYF. CDR3 bases: TGTGCCAGCAGTCTAGGGAGGTACGAGCAGTACTTC.

The V and J genes are TRBV4-3 and TRBJ2-2; D is undetermined. V shed 3 bases and J shed 8 bases, with 10 bases lying between them. The CDR3 has 13 amino acids. Germline V gene data show CDR1 as LGHNA and CDR2 as YSLEER. This chain's CDR3 is CASSHHFSGELFF. CDR3 DNA sequence: TGCGCCAGCAGCCATCACTTCTCTGGGGAGCTGTTTTTT.

The chain is built from TRBV20-1 and TRBJ1-5; D unclear. CDR1 and CDR2 from the germline V gene are DFQATT and SNEGSKA (reference sequence). The CDR3 is 13 residues long. Trimming removed 3 bases at V and 8 bases at J, with 14 bases between. The CDR3 is CSASGSPREPQHF. In DNA form, the CDR3 reads TGCAGTGCTAGTGGGTCCCCCCGGGAGCCCCAGCATTTT.

The V gene is TRBV20-1, the J gene TRBJ2-7; TRBD2 might be the D (5 bases). The CDR3 is 13 residues long. From germline, CDR1 is DFQATT and CDR2 SNEGSKA (reference sequence). Trimming cost V 3 bases and J 0 bases, with 9 bases left between them. DNA for the CDR3: TGCAGTGCTAGCCTCAGCGGCTCCTACGAGCAGTACTTC. Amino acid sequence: CSASLSGSYEQYF.

This clonotype was observed many times. V gene TRBV10-1 combines with J gene TRBJ1-1; D call uncertain. The length of the CDR3 is 14 residues. Germline values: CDR1 WNHNN, CDR2 SYGVQD (reference sequence). V gave up 3 bases and J gave up 5 bases, with 13 bases separating them. CDR3 nucleotides: TGCGCCAGCAGTGAAGGACTGTCGCGAACTGAAGCTTTCTTT. It encodes CASSEGLSRTEAFF.

This clonotype was recorded many times. The rearrangement joins TRBV6-1 to TRBJ1-5; no definite D call. Germline-derived CDR1 and CDR2 are MNHNS and SASEGT. Trimming pared 2 bases from V and 3 bases from J, leaving 14 bases between. CDR3 size: 16 residues. This CDR3 is CASSERVGRINQPQHF. The DNA of the CDR3 is TGTGCCAGCAGTGAAAGGGTAGGGCGGATCAATCAGCCCCAGCATTTT.

The chain couples TRBV6-5 to TRBJ1-2; 8 positions match TRBD1. In germline, CDR1 is MNHEY, CDR2 SVGAGI. The CDR3 sequence is 10 residues long. V shed 10 bases, J shed 8 bases, and the junction held 3 bases outside the gene matches. DNA for the CDR3: TGTGCCACCCGGACAGGGGGCTACACCTTC. Translating gives CATRTGGYTF.

The rearrangement joins TRBV19 to TRBJ2-5; 7 bases align to TRBD1. The CDR3 sequence is 13 residues long. CDR1 and CDR2 (germline): LNHDA, SQIVND (reference sequence). The junction had 4 bases not matched to a gene; V was cut back by 4 bases and J by 5 bases. CDR3 protein: CASSRQGYETQYF. As DNA, the CDR3 is TGTGCCAGTAGTAGACAGGGTTACGAGACCCAGTACTTC.

About this clonotype itself: Its ends do not fully match the called genes, so a read error is possible. The V call is TRBV6-5, the J call TRBJ1-1; D possibly corresponds to TRBD1 (5 bases). There are 13 residues in the CDR3. Germline lookup yields CDR1 MNHEY and CDR2 SVGAGI. The CDR3 loop is CASSYSEGWAALF. CDR3 in DNA: TGTGCCAGCAGTTACTCTGAGGGGTGGGCGGCTCTCTTT.

The chain has TRBV6-1 and TRBJ1-2; 10 nucleotides agree with TRBD1. Trimming removed 8 bases from V and 12 bases from J; junction bases left unmatched: 12. This CDR3 region has 13 residues. CDR1 is MNHNS and CDR2 is SASEGT in the germline V gene. The CDR3 reads CASWDRGVSGNTF. In DNA form, the CDR3 reads TGTGCCAGCTGGGACAGGGGAGTCTCTGGAAACACCTTC.

This clonotype has a count of ten or more. The rearrangement links TRBV7-2 to TRBJ2-7; tentatively, D is TRBD1 or TRBD2 (5 bases each). The V end lost 3 bases, the J end lost 3 bases, and 18 bases lay between the germline ends. CDR3 size: 16 residues. Germline assignment: CDR1 SGHTA and CDR2 FQGNSA. The CDR3, as DNA: TGTGCCAGCAGCTTTGGCGGCTCACTAGGGGACTACGAGCAGTACTTC. Translating gives CASSFGGSLGDYEQYF.

This clonotype was seen at least ten times. V is TRBV20-1 and J is TRBJ2-2; no reliable D call. The CDR3 spans 13 residues. Deletions cut 3 bases from V and 5 bases from J, with 10 bases between. CDR1 and CDR2 (germline): DFQATT, SNEGSKA (reference sequence). In nucleotides, the CDR3 is TGCAGTGCTAGTCGGCTAGATACCGGGGAGCTGTTTTTT. Amino acid sequence: CSASRLDTGELFF.

Comments on this clonotype: Here the CDR3 omits its conserved ending phenylalanine or tryptophan, so a read error is the likely source. The limits of the CDR3 on the DNA are not certain, so only TCRdb's listed CDR3 is given. The chain carries TRBV9 and TRBJ1-4; the D call TRBD1 from the table was never checked on the DNA. Germline lookup yields CDR1 SGDLS and CDR2 YYNGEE. The CDR3 length is 11 residues, termini included. The CDR3 sequence is CASSPRQGVSL.

The J gene is TRBJ1-5, the V gene TRBV2; 8 bases match TRBD1. The J call may not be correct, given that the DNA end is closer to TRBJ2-3. Germline CDR1 is SNHLY and CDR2 is FYNNEI. The CDR3 is made up of 15 amino acids. This CDR3 reads CASSEGGQGPQPQYF. In DNA, the CDR3 is TGTGCCAGCAGTGAGGGTGGACAGGGTCCTCAGCCCCAGTATTTT.

The V and J genes are TRBV10-1 and TRBJ2-3, with a possible D match to TRBD2 (6 bases). The CDR3 totals 15 residues. Trimming left V 5 bases short and J 0 bases short, with 12 bases between. The V gene's germline CDR1 is WNHNN and CDR2 SYGVQD (reference sequence). This CDR3 reads CASSRDLASTDTQYF. The CDR3 DNA reads as TGCGCCAGCAGTCGGGACTTAGCTAGCACAGATACGCAGTATTTT.

This chain joins TRBV20-1 and TRBJ2-7; possible D gene TRBD2, 7 bases. The germline CDR1 and CDR2 sequences are DFQATT and SNEGSKA (reference sequence). The CDR3 is 14 residues long. With 5 bases removed from V and 1 base from J, the gap between germline ends came to 15 bases. In nucleotides, the CDR3 is TGCAGTGCTGGGAGGGGGGGCGCTTCCTACGAGCAGTACTTC. It translates to CSAGRGGASYEQYF.

V gene TRBV4-1 combines with J gene TRBJ2-5; 9 positions match TRBD2. The CDR3 contains 16 residues. V dropped 0 bases and J dropped 5; count of bases not matched to a gene: 7. Germline V gene data show CDR1 as MGHRA and CDR2 as YSYEKL. CDR3 DNA: TGCGCCAGCAGCCAAGATAGCGGGAGTACACAGGAGACCCAGTACTTC. Its translation is CASSQDSGSTQETQYF.